This TCR beta chain emerged from a study of blood T cell repertoires in COVID-19 (dated by TCRdb to 2020 to 2022). A note on the overall study: Samples covering the acute and convalescent phases of COVID-19 were provided by collaborators in the United States, Italy and Spain. Sample metadata almost always included a de-identified subject ID, COVID-19 status, age in years and sex. The prospective study material was composed of cDNA or gDNA derived from T cells, B-cell-depleted T cells, or PBMCs. A freely available public database, intended as a resource for researchers studying the immune response to SARS-CoV-2, is where the repertoires were released. Samples came from the ongoing ImmuneRACE study (first 160 participants) plus 1,254 subjects from 6 global collaborators. Where HLA class I and class II types were available, the types were taken from metadata supplied by the sample provider, not from assay-based typing. Deeply sampled blood TCRbeta repertoires from subjects exposed to, actively infected with, or recovered from COVID-19 were included in the dataset. The research as a whole found: The quantity of clinical and demographic metadata differed by source and by participant and was supplied without curation.

The germline V gene (reference sequence) specifies LGHDT as CDR1 and YNNKEL as CDR2. The junction carries 6 bases between V and J, which are trimmed by 4 bases and 5 bases respectively. Reading from cysteine to phenylalanine, the CDR3 counts 11 amino acids. The sequence is cut down to CDR3 DNA, 33 bases in frame from base 1. About this clone itself: Its binding antigen is unknown. Per-nucleotide qualities are absent, and no much larger clonotype sits a single base away.

TCRbeta CDR3 regions were amplified from genomic DNA using the immunoSEQ Assay, a bias-controlled multiplex PCR. The paper's processing steps were these. The number of nucleated cells in each sample was estimated by amplification of reference gene primers within the assay. To quantify the absolute abundance of each unique TCRbeta CDR3 rearrangement, sequence reads were collapsed and filtered. For each sample, productive Simpson clonality was calculated as the square root of Simpson's diversity index across productive rearrangements. What TCRdb holds here is the immuneACCESS table cut down to in-frame rearrangements. Part of the clones is not present; checked against another copy, under half of the missing clones reflect an unresolved V gene, and the others are unexplained. That table supplies the V and J calls and clone size; D and trimming were determined from the DNA. Counted in this sample were under 150,000 clones; 70% to 90% of them appeared once. 3% to 3.5% of the sample is in the top ten clones.

The collaborating institutions used their own protocols to collect whole blood in K2EDTA tubes. For TCRbeta analysis, collaborators shipped samples as frozen whole blood, isolated PBMCs, or DNA extracted from either of those sample types. The TCR comes from a middle-aged man with acute or convalescent COVID-19. The rearranged chain carries TRBV3-1 (or the pseudogene TRBV3-2) and TRBJ2-7; TRBD2 is a weak D gene call, 5 bases matching. The specimen sequenced was peripheral blood. At the DNA level, the sequence is TGTGCCAGCAGCCGGGGAGACGAGCAGTACTTC. Translated, this is CASSRGDEQYF.